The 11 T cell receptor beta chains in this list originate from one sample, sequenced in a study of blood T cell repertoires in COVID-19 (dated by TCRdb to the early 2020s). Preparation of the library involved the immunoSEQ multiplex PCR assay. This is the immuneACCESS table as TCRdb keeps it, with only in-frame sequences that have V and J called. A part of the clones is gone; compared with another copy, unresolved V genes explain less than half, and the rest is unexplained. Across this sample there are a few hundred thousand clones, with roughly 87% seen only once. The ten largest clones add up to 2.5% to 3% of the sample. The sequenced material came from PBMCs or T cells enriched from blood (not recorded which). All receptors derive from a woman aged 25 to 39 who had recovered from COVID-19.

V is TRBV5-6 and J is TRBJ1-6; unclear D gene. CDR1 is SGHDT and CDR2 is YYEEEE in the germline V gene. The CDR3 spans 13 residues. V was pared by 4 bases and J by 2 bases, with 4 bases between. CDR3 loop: CASSIAYNSPLHF. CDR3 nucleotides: TGTGCCAGCAGCATCGCCTATAATTCACCCCTCCACTTT.

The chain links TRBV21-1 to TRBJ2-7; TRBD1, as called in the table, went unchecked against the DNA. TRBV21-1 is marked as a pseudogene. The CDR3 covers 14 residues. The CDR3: CASRRAGKTYEQYF. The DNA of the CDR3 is TGTGCCAGCAGACGGGCAGGGAAAACCTACGAGCAGTACTTC.

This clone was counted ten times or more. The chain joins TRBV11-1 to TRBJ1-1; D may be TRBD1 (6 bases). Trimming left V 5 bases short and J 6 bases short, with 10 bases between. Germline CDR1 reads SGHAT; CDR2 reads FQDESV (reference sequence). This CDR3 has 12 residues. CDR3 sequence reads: CASSRTDSEAFF. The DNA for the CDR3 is TGTGCCAGCAGCCGGACAGACTCTGAAGCTTTCTTT. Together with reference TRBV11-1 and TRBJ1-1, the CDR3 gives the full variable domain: EAEVAQSPRYKITEKSQAVAFWCDPISGHATLYWYRQILGQGPELLVQFQDESVVDDSQLPKDRFSAERLKGVDSTLKIQPAELGDSAMYLCASSRTDSEAFFGQGTRLTVV.

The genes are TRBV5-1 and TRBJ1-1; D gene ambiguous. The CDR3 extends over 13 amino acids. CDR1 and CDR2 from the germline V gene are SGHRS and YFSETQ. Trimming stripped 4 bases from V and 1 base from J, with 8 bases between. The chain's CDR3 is CASSPSGNTEAFF. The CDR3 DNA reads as TGCGCCAGCAGCCCGTCAGGGAACACTGAAGCTTTCTTT.

CDR3 in DNA: TGTGCCAGTAGTATAGACAGTACCTACGAGCAGTACTTC. Its protein is CASSIDSTYEQYF. The rearrangement links TRBV19 to TRBJ2-7; no firm D call. From germline, CDR1 is LNHDA and CDR2 SQIVND (reference sequence). The CDR3 length is 13 residues. V was cut by 0 bases and J by 2 bases, with 5 bases left in between.

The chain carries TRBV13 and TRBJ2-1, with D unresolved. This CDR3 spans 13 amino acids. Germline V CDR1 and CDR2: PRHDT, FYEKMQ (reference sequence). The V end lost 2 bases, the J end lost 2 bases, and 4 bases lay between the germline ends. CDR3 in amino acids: CASSLPTYNEQFF. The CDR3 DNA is TGTGCCAGCAGCTTACCTACCTACAATGAGCAGTTCTTC.

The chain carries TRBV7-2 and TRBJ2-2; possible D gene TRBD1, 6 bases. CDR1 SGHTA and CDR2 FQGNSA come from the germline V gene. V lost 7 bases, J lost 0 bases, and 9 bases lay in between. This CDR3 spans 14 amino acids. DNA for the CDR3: TGTGCCAGCACCCAGGGGCCGAACACCGGGGAGCTGTTTTTT. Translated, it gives CASTQGPNTGELFF. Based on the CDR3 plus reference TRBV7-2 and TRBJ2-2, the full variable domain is GAGVSQSPSNKVTEKGKDVELRCDPISGHTALYWYRQSLGQGLEFLIYFQGNSAPDKSGLPSDRFSAERTGGSVSTLTIQRTQQEDSAVYLCASTQGPNTGELFFGEGSRLTVL.

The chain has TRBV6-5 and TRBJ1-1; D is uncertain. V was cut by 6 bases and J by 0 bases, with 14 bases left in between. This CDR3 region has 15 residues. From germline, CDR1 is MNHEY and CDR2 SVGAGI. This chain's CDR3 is CASSHRLSMNTEAFF. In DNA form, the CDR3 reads TGTGCCAGCAGCCATAGACTATCCATGAACACTGAAGCTTTCTTT.

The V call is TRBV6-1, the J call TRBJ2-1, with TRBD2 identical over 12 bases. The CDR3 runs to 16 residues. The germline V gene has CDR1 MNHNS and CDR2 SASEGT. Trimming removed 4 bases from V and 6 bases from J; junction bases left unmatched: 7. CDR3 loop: CASSGFLAGGPNEQFF. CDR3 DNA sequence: TGTGCCAGCAGTGGCTTCCTAGCGGGGGGGCCCAATGAGCAGTTCTTC.

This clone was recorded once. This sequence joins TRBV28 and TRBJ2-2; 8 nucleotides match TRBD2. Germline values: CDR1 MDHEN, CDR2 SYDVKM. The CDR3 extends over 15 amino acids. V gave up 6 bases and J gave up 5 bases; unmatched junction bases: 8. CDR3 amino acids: CASRLSGSGTGELFF. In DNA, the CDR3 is TGTGCCAGCAGGTTAAGCGGGAGTGGTACCGGGGAGCTGTTTTTT.

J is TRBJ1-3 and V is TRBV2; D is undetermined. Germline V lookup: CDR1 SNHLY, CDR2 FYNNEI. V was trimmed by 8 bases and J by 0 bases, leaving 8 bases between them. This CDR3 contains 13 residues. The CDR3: CASALDSGNTIYF. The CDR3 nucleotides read TGTGCCAGCGCTTTAGACTCTGGAAACACCATATATTTT.